This T cell receptor beta chain was captured by sequencing in a study of blood T cell repertoires in COVID-19. About the research overall: The cDNA or gDNA used as material had been derived from T cells, B-cell-depleted T cells, or PBMCs.

CDR1 is MDHEN, CDR2 SYDVKM, per germline. J lost 0 bases, V lost 5 bases, and 11 bases had no gene match. The CDR3 length is 17 residues. Assay: immunoSEQ multiplex PCR; the TCRdb copy retains only in-frame clones and omits some. The sample lists about 330,000 clones, roughly 90% occurring once. The receptor's source is a man between 18 and 35 years old who had recovered from COVID-19. The chain recombines TRBV28 with TRBJ1-2; 8 nucleotides match TRBD1. Material: peripheral blood. The CDR3, as DNA: TGTGCCAGCAGTCCCCCTCCCCCGGACAGGGCTAACTATGGCTACACCTTC. Protein sequence: CASSPPPPDRANYGYTF.